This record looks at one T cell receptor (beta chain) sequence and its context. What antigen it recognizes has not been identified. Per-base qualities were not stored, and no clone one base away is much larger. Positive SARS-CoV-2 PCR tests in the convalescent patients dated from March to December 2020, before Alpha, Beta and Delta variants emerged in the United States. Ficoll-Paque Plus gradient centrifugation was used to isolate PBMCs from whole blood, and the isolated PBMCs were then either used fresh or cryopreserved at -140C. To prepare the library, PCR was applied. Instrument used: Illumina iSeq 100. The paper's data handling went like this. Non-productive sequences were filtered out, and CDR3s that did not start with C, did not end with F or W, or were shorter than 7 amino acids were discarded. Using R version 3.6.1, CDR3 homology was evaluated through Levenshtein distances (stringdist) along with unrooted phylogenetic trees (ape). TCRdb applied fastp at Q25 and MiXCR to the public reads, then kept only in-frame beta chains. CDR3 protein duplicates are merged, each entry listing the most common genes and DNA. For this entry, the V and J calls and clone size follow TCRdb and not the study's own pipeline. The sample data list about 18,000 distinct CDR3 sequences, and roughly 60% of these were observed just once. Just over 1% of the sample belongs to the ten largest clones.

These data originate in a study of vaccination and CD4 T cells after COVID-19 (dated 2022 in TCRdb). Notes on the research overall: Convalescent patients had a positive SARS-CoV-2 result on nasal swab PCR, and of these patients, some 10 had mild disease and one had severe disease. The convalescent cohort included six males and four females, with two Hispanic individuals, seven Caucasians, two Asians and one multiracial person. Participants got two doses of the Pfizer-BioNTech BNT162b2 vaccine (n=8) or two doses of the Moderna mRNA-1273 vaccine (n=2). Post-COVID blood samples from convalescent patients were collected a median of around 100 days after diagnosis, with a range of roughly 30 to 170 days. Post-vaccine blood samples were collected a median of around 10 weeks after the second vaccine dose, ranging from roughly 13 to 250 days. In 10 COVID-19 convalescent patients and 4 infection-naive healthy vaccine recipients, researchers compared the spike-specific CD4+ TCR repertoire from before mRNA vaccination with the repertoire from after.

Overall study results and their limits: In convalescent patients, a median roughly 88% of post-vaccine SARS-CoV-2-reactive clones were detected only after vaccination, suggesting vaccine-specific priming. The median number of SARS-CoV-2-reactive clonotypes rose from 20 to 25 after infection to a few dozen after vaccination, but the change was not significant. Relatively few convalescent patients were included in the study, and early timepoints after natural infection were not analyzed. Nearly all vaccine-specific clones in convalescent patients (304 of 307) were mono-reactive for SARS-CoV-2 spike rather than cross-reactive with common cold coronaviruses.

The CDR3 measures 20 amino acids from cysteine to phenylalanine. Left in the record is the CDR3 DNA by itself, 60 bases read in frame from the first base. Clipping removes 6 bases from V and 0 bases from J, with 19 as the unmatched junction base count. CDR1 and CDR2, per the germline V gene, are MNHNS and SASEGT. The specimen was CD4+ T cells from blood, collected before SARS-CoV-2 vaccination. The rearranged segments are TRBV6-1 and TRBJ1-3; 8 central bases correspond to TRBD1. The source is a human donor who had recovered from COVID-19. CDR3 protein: CASRAGTGSGRVHSGNTIYF. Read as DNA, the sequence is TGTGCCAGCAGGGCCGGGACAGGTTCGGGAAGGGTTCACTCTGGAAACACCATATATTTT.